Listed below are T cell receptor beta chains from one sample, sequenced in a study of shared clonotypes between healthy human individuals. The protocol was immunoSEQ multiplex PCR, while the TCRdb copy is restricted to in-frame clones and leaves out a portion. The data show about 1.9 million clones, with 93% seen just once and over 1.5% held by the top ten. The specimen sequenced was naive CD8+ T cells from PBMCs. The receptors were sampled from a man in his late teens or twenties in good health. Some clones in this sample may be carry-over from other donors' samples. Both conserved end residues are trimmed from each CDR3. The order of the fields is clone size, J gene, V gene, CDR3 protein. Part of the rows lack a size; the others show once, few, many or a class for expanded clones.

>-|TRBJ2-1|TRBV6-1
ASSGPFNEQF
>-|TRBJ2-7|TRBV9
ASSVEGREQY
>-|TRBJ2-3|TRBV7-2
ASSPGLLVGVPDTQY
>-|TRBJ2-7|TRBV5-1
ASSPEQGMEPYEQY
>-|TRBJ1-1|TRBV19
ASSIGSPAGLNTEAF
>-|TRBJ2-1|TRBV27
ASRRSGRGYNEQF
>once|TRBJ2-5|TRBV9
ASSAGGTQY
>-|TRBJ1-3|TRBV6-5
ASSYFGGGSGNTIY
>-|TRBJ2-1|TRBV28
ASSQGLAGPYNEQF
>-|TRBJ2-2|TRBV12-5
ASGLTGLNTGELF
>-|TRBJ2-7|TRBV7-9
ASSLDGTGSYEQY
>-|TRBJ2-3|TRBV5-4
ASSPSSTDTQY
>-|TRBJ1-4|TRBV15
ATSRSPGRGDEKLF
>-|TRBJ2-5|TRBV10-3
AISGGAGRETQY
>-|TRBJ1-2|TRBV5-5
ASSFTGLDGYT
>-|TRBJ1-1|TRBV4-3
ASSQDYNPRVNTEAF
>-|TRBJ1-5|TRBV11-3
ASSSLRKGDDQPQH
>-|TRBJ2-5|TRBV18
ASSTTRLEETQY
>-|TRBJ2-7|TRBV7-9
ASSVDSRYEQY
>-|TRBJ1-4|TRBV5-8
ASSLAGGGGEKLF
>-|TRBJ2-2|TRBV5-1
ASSAGLAGITGELF
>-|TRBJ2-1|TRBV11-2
ASSPGVKDEQF
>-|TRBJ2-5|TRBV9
ASSVAASGLAGASGTQY
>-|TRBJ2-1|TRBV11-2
ASSLAARPKSQYNEQF
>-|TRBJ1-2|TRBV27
ASSLSMGTGFYGYT
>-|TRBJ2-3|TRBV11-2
ASTHRGSDTQY
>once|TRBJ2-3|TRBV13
ASSFRGGASGRPSTDTQY
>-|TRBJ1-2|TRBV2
ASSVPGSGYGYT
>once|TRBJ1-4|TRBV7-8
ASSPPRTNEKLF
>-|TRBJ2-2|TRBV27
ASSPHLTGELF
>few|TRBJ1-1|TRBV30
AWSGLHTEAF
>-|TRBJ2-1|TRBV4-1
ASSQTGASSYNEQF
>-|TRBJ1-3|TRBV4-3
ASSQGHRSGNTIY
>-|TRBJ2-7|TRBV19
ASSMPGTGSYEQY
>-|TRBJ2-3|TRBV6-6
ASRPDSQADTQY
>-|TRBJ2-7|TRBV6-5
ASSYGVWNEQY
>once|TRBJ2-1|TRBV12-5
ASGTGAGGYNEQF
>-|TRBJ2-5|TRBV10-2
ASSGGSSQY
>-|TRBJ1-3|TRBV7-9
ASSSRDGGNTIY
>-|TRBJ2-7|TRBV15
ATSRTMGPEQY